This note documents a single T cell receptor (beta chain) sequence. This clonotype was found once. Its recognized antigen is unknown. Per-nucleotide qualities are absent, and no much larger clonotype sits a single base away. The library relied on 5' RACE. The second PCR ran for roughly 7 to 12 cycles and used a J-beta primer mix along with a sample-barcoded 5' primer. A unique molecular identifier was introduced onto each TCR beta cDNA molecule by a template-switch 5' adaptor carrying 12 random nucleotides. Each sample yielded at least 3 million CDR3-containing paired-end reads. First-strand cDNA was synthesized from all RNA with the Mint cDNA synthesis kit, primed by a TRBC-specific oligonucleotide. Following uracil-DNA glycosylase treatment, a first 18-cycle PCR with universal primers M1SS and BC2_uni_R was performed on all cDNA. The paper's data handling went like this. Normalization of each sample was performed by random selection of 1 million high-quality reads, each carrying a distinct molecular identifier. Instead of being binned into consensus sequences, reads that shared molecular identifiers were thrown out. MiTCR, set to a Q25 quality threshold and the strictest error-elimination algorithm, was used for CDR3 identification, clonotype clustering and error correction. Lower-bound total TCR beta diversity was estimated with a nonparametric unseen species model using Euler transformation. The raw public reads went through TCRdb reprocessing: fastp at Q25, MiXCR clone calling, in-frame beta chains kept. Each record represents a unique CDR3 protein, reported with the most common genes and DNA among its rows. Clone size and V and J calls follow TCRdb, not the original study. A total of 1.8 million or so distinct CDR3 sequences appear in this sample, about two fifths of them only once. In total, the top ten clones hold approximately 22% of the sample.

Donors were 35 to 40 systemically healthy Caucasian individuals from Russia aged roughly 6 to 90 years. Approximately 11 milliliters of peripheral blood were drawn from each donor into EDTA-treated Vacutainer tubes. Ficoll-Paque density-gradient centrifugation was used to isolate PBMCs, with at least 6.5 million per sample. Trizol reagent was used to extract total RNA from PBMCs, with at least 6 micrograms per sample. For every donor, an aliquot of PBMCs went through flow cytometry to measure the percentages of naive CD45RAhigh/CD27high T cells. The germline V gene encodes CDR1 SEHNR and CDR2 FQNEAQ (reference sequence). The V and J ends are trimmed by 1 base and 4 bases, leaving 17 bases between them. Its CDR3 holds 17 amino acids, cysteine through phenylalanine. Only CDR3 DNA is held: 51 bases, read in frame from base 1. This sample is drawn from a study of blood T cells in healthy people across ages (dated by TCRdb to 2014 to 2015). About the full investigation: In model experiments, template switching captured about one uniquely barcoded TCR beta cDNA molecule for every two T cells. To track age-related changes in TCR beta repertoire diversity, the study relied on deep sequencing normalized with unique cDNA molecular identifiers. Four age groups were formed from the donors: young (average about 16 years), middle-aged (around 40), aged (62) and long-lived (less than 85). To avoid experimental bias, donors of different ages were spread randomly across the sequencing lanes. For two donors (one aged 18 to 29 and one aged 80 or older), the study analyzed two additional independent replicas of 1 million unique cDNA reads from the same blood draw. Overall results and qualifications from the work: Estimates of total diversity based on one million sequenced T cells were regarded as lower bounds and as underestimates. Observed TCR beta diversity per million T cells fell roughly linearly with age, and a significant reduction was already apparent by age about 36. The percentage of naive T cells measured by flow cytometry correlated strongly with observed TCR beta diversity. Donor CMV infection status was unknown, potentially confounding age-related changes in expanded clonotypes. Compared with the aged group, more naive CD4+ T cells, fewer expanded clones and increased TCR diversity were shown by the long-lived group, suggesting age selection. Because profiling used bulk unsorted PBMCs, naive and antigen-experienced compartments could not be compared conclusively.

The sequence is built from TRBV7-9 and TRBJ1-5; the D gene lacks a confident call. Sequenced material: blood. The clonotype originates from a human donor in good health. The DNA is as follows: TGTGCCAGCAGCTTAGTTGGTGGGTTGGGTGGTAATCAGCCCCAGCATTTT. This gives the protein CASSLVGGLGGNQPQHF.